A selection of T cell receptor beta chains follows, all from one sample in a study of graft-versus-host responses after intestinal transplantation. Their antigens remain unidentified. Clones were read by immunoSEQ multiplex PCR, and TCRdb kept only the in-frame ones, dropping some. The sample includes roughly 80,000 clones, over 75% of them seen just once. Sequenced material: unstimulated CD8+ T cells sorted from spleen or lymph node cells, taken before transplant. These receptors were obtained from a human donor who was the organ donor for an intestinal transplant. Both conserved end residues are part of each CDR3. The order of the fields is J gene, V gene, CDR3 protein.

TRBJ2-7	TRBV7-2	CASSLWISYEQYF
TRBJ1-1	TRBV29-1	CSVPTGAEAFF
TRBJ2-3	TRBV4-1	CASSQDQADTQYF
TRBJ2-1	TRBV6-6	CASSSASEGNEQFF
TRBJ2-3	TRBV30	CAWGGDSSTDTQYF
TRBJ2-1	TRBV6-1	CASSELAGSYNEQFF
TRBJ2-5	TRBV7-3	CASSLGPWVDETQYF
TRBJ1-6	TRBV6-5	CASSTGNRASPLHF
TRBJ2-7	TRBV11-3	CASSLDWTATYEQYF
TRBJ1-2	TRBV28	CASSLPQGLPYGYTF
TRBJ2-7	TRBV21-1	CASSTHRDGSYEQYF
TRBJ2-3	TRBV9	CASSARDRPTDTQYF
TRBJ2-2	TRBV15	CATSRTQVANTGELFF
TRBJ2-1	TRBV4-1	CASSQNNEQFF
TRBJ1-2	TRBV11-2	CASSPQEHGYTF
TRBJ2-2	TRBV2	CATLVQYRGEDTGELFF
TRBJ1-2	TRBV6-6	CASSYSGEGPYTF
TRBJ2-7	TRBV28	CASSLYVYATYEQYF
TRBJ2-7	TRBV5-1	CARTRDRAYEQYF
TRBJ1-2	TRBV5-4	CASSDRDLYNGYTF
TRBJ2-2	TRBV6-5	CASSIIAGGPGELFF
TRBJ1-2	TRBV9	CASSPGQSYGYTF
TRBJ2-2	TRBV2	CARDRDNSGELFF
TRBJ2-2	TRBV19	CASSTPWRGNTGELFF
TRBJ1-1	TRBV7-9	CASSLGTGDTEAFF
TRBJ2-5	TRBV2	CASNLPSGGLEETQYF
TRBJ2-3	TRBV4-2	CASSQEEGRGTDTQYF
TRBJ1-1	TRBV19	CASSLGQMNTEAFF
TRBJ2-4	TRBV2	CASSVGEAKNIQYF
TRBJ2-1	TRBV4-1	CASSLGLAGGLPKEQFF
TRBJ2-1	TRBV6-6	CASSYYDRDHNEQFF
TRBJ1-1	TRBV7-2	CASSLAPEAFF
TRBJ1-1	TRBV4-1	CASSQDEDLRAGLF
TRBJ2-1	TRBV21-1	CASSKCLLALRGQGYNEQFF
TRBJ2-7	TRBV27	CASSLSGGGPAYYEQYF
TRBJ2-7	TRBV4-1	CASSQDAIWETLGEQYF
TRBJ2-7	TRBV30	CAWTSGTGSYEQYF
TRBJ1-6	TRBV10-2	CASRWSENNSPLHF
TRBJ1-3	TRBV6-1	CASSLGQGSRNTIYF
TRBJ2-7	TRBV10-3	CAISESGLGQQDYEQYF
TRBJ2-7	TRBV10-2	CASSDVGPYEQYF
TRBJ2-7	TRBV28	CASRHDNSYEQYF
TRBJ2-1	TRBV4-2	CASSPFSRRGSRKNNEQFF
TRBJ1-4	TRBV6-1	CASSSGTGDEKLFF
TRBJ2-7	TRBV4-1	CASSQDERGSYEQYF
TRBJ1-2	TRBV27	CASSFSAGQATYGYTF
TRBJ1-6	TRBV6-1	CASSEARGTGANSPLHF
TRBJ2-1	TRBV4-1	CASSQEGLWGNEQFF
TRBJ2-2	TRBV6-5	CASSASGGARELFF
TRBJ2-7	TRBV7-6	CASSLGTPPFAEQYF
TRBJ2-2	TRBV28	CASSFPGTGELFF
TRBJ2-3	TRBV6-4	CASSVAGGPDTQYF
TRBJ1-5	TRBV4-1	CASSGPFGQPQHF
TRBJ1-6	TRBV4-1	CASSQDRGRGSYNSPLHF
TRBJ1-6	TRBV28	CASSFGGVGIPHEFSPLHF